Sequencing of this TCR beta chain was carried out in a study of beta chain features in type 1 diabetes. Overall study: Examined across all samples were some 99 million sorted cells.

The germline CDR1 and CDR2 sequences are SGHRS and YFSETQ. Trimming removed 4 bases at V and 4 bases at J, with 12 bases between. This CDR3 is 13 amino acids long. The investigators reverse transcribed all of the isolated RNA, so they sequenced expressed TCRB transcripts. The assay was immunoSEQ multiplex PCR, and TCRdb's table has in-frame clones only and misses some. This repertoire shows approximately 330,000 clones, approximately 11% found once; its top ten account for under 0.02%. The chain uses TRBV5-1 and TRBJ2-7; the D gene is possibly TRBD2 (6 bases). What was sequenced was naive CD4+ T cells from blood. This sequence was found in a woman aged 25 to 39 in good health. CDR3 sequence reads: CASSRPGGYEQYF. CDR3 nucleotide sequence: TGCGCCAGCAGCCGGCCTGGGGGGTACGAGCAGTACTTC.